At least ten counts were recorded for the clone carrying this TCR beta chain. For the diagnoses, clinical symptoms, serum thyroxine and TRAb, thyroid ultrasound and orbital computed tomography were used. Germline CDR1 and CDR2: SGHAT and FQDESV (reference sequence). The CDR3 sequence is 17 residues long. V shed 5 bases and J shed 0 bases, with 17 bases lying between them. This entry comes from a study of T cells in Graves' hyperthyroidism and ophthalmopathy. For the study at large: Any treatment followed the collection of peripheral blood at initial diagnosis.

Using RNA transcripts as the source, TCR beta CDR3 regions were amplified. With the HTBI primer set, the TCR CDR3 went through a first round of RT-PCR. TCRdb recomputed calls from the multiplex PCR reads with MiXCR, one row per CDR3 protein. The sample lists around 380,000 distinct CDR3 sequences, 13% seen once, with 20% in the top ten. The sequence came from a young man with Graves' hyperthyroidism that later progressed to Graves' ophthalmopathy. The sequenced sample was blood. The chain employs TRBV11-1 and TRBJ1-3, with D possibly being TRBD1 (6 bases). The CDR3 coding sequence is TGTGCCAGCAGCGCCGCCGGGACATCACACTCTGGAAACACCATATATTTT. As protein: CASSAAGTSHSGNTIYF. The whole variable domain, filled in from reference TRBV11-1 and TRBJ1-3, reads EAEVAQSPRYKITEKSQAVAFWCDPISGHATLYWYRQILGQGPELLVQFQDESVVDDSQLPKDRFSAERLKGVDSTLKIQPAELGDSAMYLCASSAAGTSHSGNTIYFGEGSWLTVV.